These 4 T cell receptor beta chains share one sample of origin, sequenced in a study of cytomegalovirus exposure and HLA in healthy donors. Some clones are missing from TCRdb's copy, which holds only in-frame ones; the method was immunoSEQ multiplex PCR. The sample lists 100,000 to 150,000 clones, around 94% occurring once. Sequencing was done on a sample of PBMCs. These receptors all come from a young woman in good health and CMV-seronegative.

The chain is built from TRBV6-5 and TRBJ1-3; D is undetermined. Germline assignment: CDR1 MNHEY and CDR2 SVGAGI. The CDR3 runs 14 residues. Trimming removed 6 bases at V and 4 bases at J, with 13 bases between. CDR3 sequence reads: CASSLSSRGNTIYF. The CDR3 region has the DNA TGTGCCAGCAGCCTCTCATCCAGGGGAAACACCATATATTTT.

V is TRBV6-6 and J is TRBJ1-5, with 7 bases identical to TRBD1. CDR1 and CDR2 (germline): MNHNY, SVGAGI (reference sequence). V shed 7 bases, J shed 5 bases, and the junction held 8 bases outside the gene matches. The CDR3 loop spans 14 amino acids. CDR3 residues: CASIGDRLDQPQHF. The CDR3 bases are TGTGCCAGCATCGGGGACAGATTAGATCAGCCCCAGCATTTT.

V gene TRBV28 combines with J gene TRBJ1-1; tentative D call: TRBD1 (5 bases). V gave up 5 bases and J gave up 5 bases, with 21 bases separating them. Looked up from germline, CDR1 is MDHEN and CDR2 is SYDVKM. The CDR3 has 16 residues. CDR3 DNA: TGTGCCAGCAGTCACGCTTGGTTGGGGCTGGAGACTGAAGCTTTCTTT. Translation gives CASSHAWLGLETEAFF.

This sequence joins TRBV4-1 and TRBJ2-3; 11 bases are a match to TRBD2. J lost 4 bases, V lost 6 bases, and 6 bases had no gene match. CDR1 is MGHRA, CDR2 YSYEKL, per germline. The CDR3 consists of 15 residues. This chain's CDR3 is CASRPLAGEADTQYF. CDR3 nucleotides: TGCGCCAGCAGGCCACTAGCGGGAGAAGCAGATACGCAGTATTTT.